This passage covers 18 T cell receptor beta chains from one sample sequenced in a study of neurological immune-mediated disorders. MiXCR was run by TCRdb on the 5' RACE reads, yielding one entry per CDR3 protein. This repertoire shows roughly 46,000 distinct CDR3 sequences, 1.9% found once; its top ten account for roughly 2.1%. The sample taken for sequencing was PBMCs. These TCRs come from a woman between 35 and 50 years old with multiple sclerosis.

This clonotype was seen many times. The chain combines TRBV15 with TRBJ1-2; D gene ambiguous. The CDR3 totals 12 residues. CDR1 and CDR2 from the germline V gene are LNHNV and YYDKDF (reference sequence). Trimming stripped 0 bases from V and 7 bases from J, with 6 bases between. CDR3 sequence (DNA): TGTGCCACCAGCAGAGATCGGACTGGCTACACCTTC. Translation gives CATSRDRTGYTF.

This clonotype has at least ten counts. The V gene is TRBV7-2, the J gene TRBJ1-1; 7 bases align to TRBD1. CDR1 is SGHTA, CDR2 FQGNSA, per germline. Trimming at V came to 0 bases and at J to 5 bases, leaving 6 bases not matched to a gene. CDR3 length: 15 residues. The CDR3 coding sequence is TGTGCCAGCAGCTTAGCCCACAGGGGCGGTACTGAAGCTTTCTTT. This sequence encodes CASSLAHRGGTEAFF.

This clonotype was recorded at least ten times. V usage is TRBV10-3 and J usage is TRBJ2-3, with 10 bases aligning to TRBD1. This CDR3 is 15 amino acids long. In germline, CDR1 is ENHRY, CDR2 SYGVKD. Trimming took 4 bases from V and 0 from J; bases not matched to a gene: 1. The CDR3 region is CAISGGQGSTDTQYF. DNA for the CDR3: TGTGCCATCAGTGGGGGACAGGGGAGCACAGATACGCAGTATTTT.

This clonotype was detected ten times or more. The rearrangement uses TRBV6-6 and TRBJ1-5; D remains ambiguous. Germline V gene sequence: CDR1 MNHNY, CDR2 SVGAGI (reference sequence). The CDR3 runs to 12 residues. V lost 7 bases and J 4 bases, leaving 8 bases between the germline ends. The CDR3 is CASTNRNQPQHF. The CDR3 DNA sequence: TGTGCCAGCACCAACCGAAATCAGCCCCAGCATTTT.

There are a few counts of this clonotype. J is TRBJ2-3 and V is TRBV6-5, with D hard to call. Per germline, CDR1 MNHEY and CDR2 SVGAGI. The CDR3 consists of 13 residues. The V gene lost 4 bases and the J gene lost 5 bases, with 10 bases spanning the gap. The CDR3 region has the DNA TGTGCCAGCAGTTCTCCAAGACTAGATACGCAGTATTTT. It encodes CASSSPRLDTQYF.

This clonotype was picked up many times. The CDR3 sequence is CASSLPWGRDFATYNEQFF. As DNA, the CDR3 is TGTGCCAGTAGCCTCCCTTGGGGAAGGGACTTCGCCACCTACAATGAGCAGTTCTTC. The chain couples TRBV7-2 to TRBJ2-1; D is possibly TRBD2 (6 bases). This CDR3 has 19 amino acids. The germline V and J ends were trimmed by 9 bases and 2 bases, with 29 bases remaining between them. From germline, CDR1 is SGHTA and CDR2 FQGNSA.

At least ten counts were recorded for this clonotype. This chain uses TRBV5-1 with TRBJ1-1, with D perhaps TRBD1 (6 bases). The germline V and J ends were trimmed by 4 bases and 0 bases, with 10 bases remaining between them. There are 14 residues in the CDR3. Germline V gene sequence: CDR1 SGHRS, CDR2 YFSETQ. CDR3 amino acids: CASSLDRLNTEAFF. CDR3 nucleotide sequence: TGCGCCAGCAGCCTCGACAGGCTGAACACTGAAGCTTTCTTT.

This clonotype was found many times. The chain carries TRBV11-2 and TRBJ2-4; tentative D call: TRBD2 (7 bases). Germline loops: CDR1 SGHAT, CDR2 FQNNGV. Trimming stripped 4 bases from V and 0 bases from J, with 16 bases between. The CDR3 extends over 17 amino acids. The DNA for the CDR3 is TGTGCCAGCAGCTCCTCATTTCGGGGGGCAGCCAAAAACATTCAGTACTTC. As protein: CASSSSFRGAAKNIQYF.

Ten or more counts support this clonotype. The V and J genes are TRBV9 and TRBJ2-1; no clear D gene. V was cut by 5 bases and J by 7 bases, with 10 bases left in between. Germline CDR1 SGDLS, CDR2 YYNGEE. The CDR3 totals 12 residues. Here the CDR3 reads CASSAIGNEQFF. The DNA for the CDR3 is TGTGCCAGCAGTGCCATAGGGAATGAGCAGTTCTTC.

With regard to this clonotype: A read error may be the cause here, since a much bigger clone is one base away. The chain employs TRBV5-1 and TRBJ1-5; D unresolved. The CDR3 has 13 amino acids. CDR1 and CDR2 (germline): SGHRS, YFSETQ. CDR3 coding DNA: TGCGCCAGCAGCTTGGAGGGCCGTCAGCCCCAGAATTTT. Translated, it gives CASSLEGRQPQNF.

In its sample, this clonotype was seen many times. The chain is built from TRBV20-1 and TRBJ1-2; no firm D call. The CDR3 totals 11 residues. Trimming shortened V by 0 bases and J by 8 bases, and 7 bases separated the two germline ends. In germline, CDR1 is DFQATT, CDR2 SNEGSKA (reference sequence). The CDR3 nucleotides are TGCAGTGCTAGAGATCGGGTCGGCTACACCTTC. Its protein is CSARDRVGYTF.

This clonotype came up many times. The V gene is TRBV4-1, the J gene TRBJ1-5, with 7 bases lining up with TRBD1. Germline CDR1 and CDR2: MGHRA and YSYEKL. This CDR3 has 14 residues. V shed 3 bases and J 2 bases; nucleotides not matched to a gene: 1. The CDR3 loop reads CASSHTGGNQPQHF. CDR3 DNA: TGCGCCAGCAGCCACACAGGGGGCAATCAGCCCCAGCATTTT.

This clonotype appeared many times. The V and J genes are TRBV7-9 and TRBJ1-2; D possibly corresponds to TRBD1 (5 bases). The germline gives CDR1 SEHNR, CDR2 FQNEAQ (reference sequence). V shed 4 bases and J shed 8 bases, with 11 bases lying between them. The CDR3 length is 12 residues. The CDR3 protein is CASSYQGGGYTF. CDR3 nucleotides: TGTGCCAGCAGCTATCAGGGAGGCGGCTACACCTTC. Full variable domain (missing parts from reference TRBV7-9 and TRBJ1-2): DTGVSQNPRHKITKRGQNVTFRCDPISEHNRLYWYRQTLGQGPEFLTYFQNEAQLEKSRLLSDRFSAERPKGSFSTLEIQRTEQGDSAMYLCASSYQGGGYTFGSGTRLTVV.

This clonotype was recorded many times. This rearrangement joins TRBV12-3 or TRBV12-4 to TRBJ2-5; weak D call: TRBD2 (6 bases). The ends were cut back, 3 bases at V and 0 bases at J, with 8 bases in the middle. CDR3 length: 14 amino acids. CDR3 loop: CASSLGGDQETQYF. CDR3 sequence (DNA): TGTGCCAGCAGTTTGGGGGGTGACCAAGAGACCCAGTACTTC.

Ten or more counts support this clonotype. The V and J genes are TRBV5-1 and TRBJ2-7; 8 nucleotides agree with TRBD1. This CDR3 comprises 14 residues. Trimming at V came to 0 bases and at J to 8 bases, leaving 7 bases not matched to a gene. Per the germline V gene, CDR1 is SGHRS and CDR2 is YFSETQ. The CDR3 sequence is CASSLGRTGRKQYF. The CDR3 DNA reads as TGCGCCAGCAGCTTGGGGCGGACAGGGCGGAAGCAGTACTTC.

This clonotype showed up many times. The rearrangement links TRBV7-9 to TRBJ2-1, with D perhaps assigned TRBD1 or TRBD2 (6 bases each). The CDR3 consists of 15 residues. V was shortened by 1 base and J by 7 bases, with 14 bases between the two germline ends. Germline CDR1 reads SEHNR; CDR2 reads FQNEAQ (reference sequence). Written as DNA, the CDR3 is TGTGCCAGCAGCTTAGGACCGGGGGCTGTTAATGAGCAGTTCTTC. It specifies CASSLGPGAVNEQFF.

The sample holds many counts of this clonotype. The chain is built from TRBV6-5 and TRBJ2-2; no definite D call. The CDR3 covers 14 residues. Germline values: CDR1 MNHEY, CDR2 SVGAGI. V was trimmed by 7 bases and J by 0 bases, leaving 9 bases between them. This CDR3 reads CASTRYANTGELFF. The CDR3, as DNA: TGTGCCAGCACCCGATACGCGAACACCGGGGAGCTGTTTTTT.

This clonotype was seen repeatedly, ten times or more. The gene calls are TRBV5-1 and TRBJ2-3, with 9 bases lining up with TRBD2. The CDR3 has 15 amino acids. Germline V lookup: CDR1 SGHRS, CDR2 YFSETQ. V lost 1 base to trimming and J lost 1 base; unmatched junction nucleotides: 1. As DNA, the CDR3 is TGCGCCAGCAGCTTGAGACTAGCGGGCACAGATACGCAGTATTTT. Amino acid sequence: CASSLRLAGTDTQYF. The variable domain in full, completed from reference TRBV5-1 and TRBJ2-3, reads KAGVTQTPRYLIKTRGQQVTLSCSPISGHRSVSWYQQTPGQGLQFLFEYFSETQRNKGNFPGRFSGRQFSNSRSEMNVSTLELGDSALYLCASSLRLAGTDTQYFGPGTRLTVL.